A selection of T cell receptor beta chains follows, all from one sample in a study of T cells in Graves' hyperthyroidism and ophthalmopathy. In TCRdb, the multiplex PCR reads were re-called with MiXCR into one record per CDR3 protein. The sample yields roughly 700,000 distinct CDR3 sequences, 35% seen once. The sequencing sample was made of blood. These receptors originate from a woman aged 40 to 50 with Graves' hyperthyroidism. CDR3s include the opening cysteine and the closing phenylalanine or tryptophan. D genes are given only for firm matches. Size is stated for part of the rows, as once, few or many counts, or as a class when the clone is expanded.

d_call j_call clone_size v_call cdr3_aa cdr3_nt
. TRBJ2-2 few TRBV12-3/TRBV12-4 CASKSGPNTGELFF TGTGCCAGCAAGTCAGGGCCGAACACCGGGGAGCTGTTTTTT
. TRBJ2-7 . TRBV7-8 CASSGPGTATYEQYF TGTGCCAGCAGCGGACCCGGGACGGCAACCTACGAGCAGTACTTC
. TRBJ2-5 many TRBV7-3 CASSRTELGTQYF TGTGCCAGCAGCAGGACAGAGCTAGGGACCCAGTACTTC
TRBD1 TRBJ1-1 . TRBV5-1 CASSHMAGTGGTEAFF TGCGCCAGCAGCCACATGGCCGGGACAGGGGGCACTGAAGCTTTCTTT
TRBD1 TRBJ1-4 . TRBV19 CASSMDRGRFDEKLFF TGTGCCAGTAGTATGGACAGGGGGCGATTTGATGAAAAACTGTTTTTT
. TRBJ2-2 . TRBV9 CASSQDRLANTGELFF TGTGCCAGCAGCCAAGACAGACTAGCGAACACCGGGGAGCTGTTTTTT
. TRBJ2-5 few TRBV27 CASSLSGRRETQYF TGTGCCAGCAGTTTAAGTGGACGGCGGGAGACCCAGTACTTC
. TRBJ1-2 many TRBV6-4 CASSDSMQQGQHGYTF TGTGCCAGCAGTGACTCGATGCAGCAAGGACAGCATGGCTACACCTTC
. TRBJ1-2 many TRBV5-8 CASSLRDIYGYTF TGTGCCAGCAGCTTGAGGGATATCTATGGCTACACCTTC
. TRBJ1-5 . TRBV5-6 CASSFLAGGQETQHF TGTGCCAGCAGCTTCCTAGCGGGGGGGCAAGAGACCCAGCATTTT
. TRBJ2-2 . TRBV7-2 CASSSNVAGELFF TGTGCCAGCAGCTCCAATGTGGCCGGGGAGCTGTTTTTT
. TRBJ2-3 once TRBV20-1 CSAAADTQYF TGCAGTGCGGCTGCAGATACGCAGTATTTT
TRBD2 TRBJ2-2 . TRBV19 CASSIEVAGTGELFF TGTGCCAGTAGTATCGAGGTAGCGGGGACCGGGGAGCTGTTTTTT
. TRBJ1-1 . TRBV4-3 CASSQPPSPEAFF TGCGCCAGCAGCCAGCCCCCCAGTCCTGAAGCTTTCTTT
. TRBJ1-3 . TRBV4-3 CASSRRSGGSGNTIYF TGCGCCAGCAGCCGCAGGTCGGGGGGATCTGGAAACACCATATATTTT
. TRBJ1-2 . TRBV7-2 CASSSPRTSDGSYTF TGTGCCAGCAGCTCACCACGGACATCGGATGGTAGCTACACCTTC
TRBD1 TRBJ1-2 few TRBV24-1 CASSSGGGRNRYTF TGTGCCAGCAGCTCCGGAGGGGGCCGGAATCGCTACACCTTC
TRBD1 TRBJ1-3 . TRBV7-2 CAWRQTGGAGNTIYF TGTGCCTGGAGACAAACAGGGGGTGCTGGAAACACCATATATTTT
TRBD1 TRBJ2-5 . TRBV20-1 CSARKQGKETQYF TGCAGTGCTAGGAAACAGGGGAAAGAGACCCAGTACTTC
. TRBJ1-3 . TRBV15 CATSRGSSGNSGNTIYF TGTGCCACCAGCAGAGGGTCCTCGGGGAACTCTGGAAACACCATATATTTT
. TRBJ1-4 . TRBV20-1 CSASAQNNEKLFF TGCAGTGCTAGCGCCCAGAATAATGAAAAACTGTTTTTT
. TRBJ2-7 . TRBV27 CASSRMVTYEQYF TGTGCCAGCAGTCGTATGGTAACCTACGAGCAGTACTTC
TRBD1 TRBJ1-2 . TRBV5-6 CASSFQGGIHGYTF TGTGCCAGCAGCTTCCAGGGGGGAATCCATGGCTACACCTTC
. TRBJ1-1 . TRBV20-1 CSARRGVGGSEAFF TGCAGTGCTAGGAGGGGGGTGGGAGGCTCTGAAGCTTTCTTT
. TRBJ1-1 . TRBV12-3/TRBV12-4 CASSLALSGTEAFF TGTGCCAGCAGTTTAGCGCTAAGTGGCACTGAAGCTTTCTTT
TRBD1 TRBJ1-2 . TRBV11-1 CASSLGTGVYYGYTF TGTGCCAGCAGCTTAGGGACAGGGGTATACTATGGCTACACCTTC
TRBD1 TRBJ1-4 . TRBV12-3/TRBV12-4 CASSDPGQGTEKLFF TGTGCCAGCAGCGATCCGGGACAGGGTACCGAAAAACTGTTTTTT
. TRBJ2-7 . TRBV10-3 CAISEDRNYEQYF TGTGCCATCAGTGAGGACAGGAACTACGAGCAGTACTTC
. TRBJ2-3 . TRBV25-1 CASGGWDTQYF TGTGCCTCAGGTGGGTGGGATACGCAGTATTTT
TRBD1 TRBJ2-2 . TRBV12-3/TRBV12-4 CASTPGQGAGSGELFF TGTGCCAGCACTCCGGGACAGGGGGCAGGTAGCGGGGAGCTGTTTTTT
. TRBJ1-5 few TRBV12-3/TRBV12-4 CASSLRQGRNQPQHF TGTGCCAGCAGTCTAAGGCAGGGGCGGAATCAGCCCCAGCATTTT